The 30 T cell receptor beta chains below come from one sample, sequenced in a study of blood T cell repertoires in COVID-19. Clones were sequenced by immunoSEQ multiplex PCR, and TCRdb holds only the in-frame ones, with some missing. The table records 340,000 or so clones, roughly 85% of them present only once. The material sequenced was PBMCs or T cells enriched from blood (not recorded which). These TCRs come from a middle-aged woman with acute COVID-19.

This clone was seen many times. V usage is TRBV2 and J usage is TRBJ2-7; TRBD1 aligns across 8 bases. This CDR3 spans 14 amino acids. Germline CDR1 SNHLY, CDR2 FYNNEI. Unmatched junction bases numbered 7, after V lost 5 bases and J lost 4 bases. The CDR3 DNA sequence: TGTGCCAGCAGTACAGGGGGGAGTCTGTACGAGCAGTACTTC. Translated, it gives CASSTGGSLYEQYF.

The chain couples TRBV19 to TRBJ2-1; D remains unclear. This CDR3 region has 15 residues. The germline gives CDR1 LNHDA, CDR2 SQIVND (reference sequence). Deletions cut 9 bases from V and 3 bases from J, with 18 bases between. In DNA, the CDR3 is TGTGCCAGCAGCCTGAGCGCGACCATCTACAATGAGCAGTTCTTC. This gives the protein CASSLSATIYNEQFF.

For the CDR3, the DNA is TGTGCCAGCAGCCCTAGAAAGGGAGGGGGCTACACCTTC. Amino acid sequence: CASSPRKGGGYTF. The rearrangement joins TRBV14 to TRBJ1-2; D is undetermined. This CDR3 is 13 amino acids long. Trimming stripped 4 bases from V and 8 bases from J, with 14 bases between. CDR1 and CDR2 from the germline V gene are SGHDN and FVKESK.

The chain uses TRBV19 and TRBJ2-7, with a possible D match to TRBD1 (5 bases). Trimming removed 4 bases at V and 0 bases at J, with 7 bases between. This CDR3 comprises 13 residues. Germline V gives CDR1 LNHDA, CDR2 SQIVND (reference sequence). CDR3 bases: TGTGCCAGTAGTAGAGACAGCTCCTACGAGCAGTACTTC. It specifies CASSRDSSYEQYF.

CDR3 nucleotides: TGTGCCAGCAGTTCGGTCGGGGGAAGGAGCAATCAGCCCCAGCATTTT. It specifies CASSSVGGRSNQPQHF. The rearrangement links TRBV6-5 to TRBJ1-5; D is perhaps TRBD1 (5 bases). CDR3 length: 16 amino acids. The V end was cut by 4 bases, the J end by 1 base, with 14 bases between. Per the germline V gene, CDR1 is MNHEY and CDR2 is SVGAGI.

This chain links TRBV28 with TRBJ2-7; D may be TRBD1 (6 bases). The CDR3 length is 14 residues. The germline V gene has CDR1 MDHEN and CDR2 SYDVKM. Trimming took off 6 bases at V and 2 bases at J, with 14 bases between the two ends. The DNA of the CDR3 is TGTGCCAGCAGGACCGACAGGTCGACCTACGAGCAGTACTTC. It yields the protein CASRTDRSTYEQYF.

The chain employs TRBV5-1 and TRBJ2-7, with D tentatively TRBD2 (5 bases). Germline CDR1 and CDR2: SGHRS and YFSETQ. This CDR3 is 13 amino acids long. Trimming took off 4 bases at V and 5 bases at J, with 13 bases between the two ends. The CDR3 is CASSRGDTDEQYF. DNA for the CDR3: TGCGCCAGCAGCCGGGGTGATACAGACGAGCAGTACTTC.

The chain has TRBV7-2 and TRBJ2-3; 8 bases fit TRBD2. This CDR3 is built from 15 residues. Trimming at V came to 1 base and at J to 4 bases, leaving 4 bases not matched to a gene. The germline V gene encodes CDR1 SGHTA and CDR2 FQGNSA. The CDR3 DNA reads as TGTGCCAGCAGCTTAGGAGCGGGAGTGGCAGATACGCAGTATTTT. It encodes CASSLGAGVADTQYF.

The chain joins TRBV6-5 to TRBJ1-2; tentative D call: TRBD1 (6 bases). The CDR3 extends over 13 amino acids. CDR1 and CDR2 from the germline V gene are MNHEY and SVGAGI. The V gene lost 8 bases and the J gene lost 8 bases, with 18 bases spanning the gap. CDR3 sequence (DNA): TGTGCCAGCGCCTCGCGGGGGGCGAGGGGCTACACCTTC. It translates to CASASRGARGYTF.

The chain couples TRBV14 to TRBJ1-2; 7 bases agree with TRBD1. Germline CDR1 reads SGHDN; CDR2 reads FVKESK. The CDR3 is 20 amino acids. Trimming cost V 2 bases and J 1 base; bases outside gene matches: 19. The chain's CDR3 is CASSQTGASIFDSGNYGYTF. CDR3 bases: TGTGCCAGCAGCCAAACAGGGGCATCTATATTCGACTCTGGTAACTATGGCTACACCTTC.

This clone has just one count. The chain employs TRBV3-1 (or the pseudogene TRBV3-2) and TRBJ1-5, with TRBD1 as a possible D gene (5 bases). Germline CDR1 reads LGHDT; CDR2 reads YNNKEL (reference sequence). With 5 bases removed from V and 4 bases from J, the gap between germline ends came to 15 bases. This CDR3 comprises 15 residues. CDR3 in amino acids: CASSSGGGNNQPQHF. The CDR3 region has the DNA TGTGCCAGCAGCTCAGGCGGGGGGAATAATCAGCCCCAGCATTTT.

The V call is TRBV18, the J call TRBJ2-3; D perhaps matches TRBD1 (6 bases). V was shortened by 1 base and J by 5 bases, with 7 bases between the two germline ends. The germline CDR1 and CDR2 sequences are KGHSH and LQKENI. The CDR3 spans 13 residues. In nucleotides, the CDR3 is TGTGCCAGCTCACCACACAGGGAAGATACGCAGTATTTT. Amino acids: CASSPHREDTQYF.

The rearrangement links TRBV27 to TRBJ1-1; 10 bases line up with TRBD1. V lost 5 bases to trimming and J lost 4 bases; unmatched junction nucleotides: 7. The CDR3 sequence is 15 residues long. Looked up from germline, CDR1 is MNHEY and CDR2 is SMNVEV (reference sequence). The CDR3 reads CASSHRRDRGTEAFF. In DNA, the CDR3 is TGTGCCAGCAGTCACAGAAGGGACAGGGGCACTGAAGCTTTCTTT.

CDR3 sequence (DNA): TGTGCCAGCAGCCTCCATCGGGATTCACCCCTCCACTTT. Residues: CASSLHRDSPLHF. The genes are TRBV7-3 and TRBJ1-6; no definite D call. The V gene's germline CDR1 is SGHTA and CDR2 FQGTGA. The CDR3 has 13 amino acids. Between the trimmed V and J ends, which lost 5 bases and 8 bases, there was a span of 10 bases.

Only a few counts were recorded for this clone. V gene TRBV11-3 combines with J gene TRBJ2-6; 9 bases line up with TRBD1. Germline V CDR1 and CDR2: SGHNT, YENEEA. V was clipped by 5 bases and J by 1 base; unmatched bases: 6. This CDR3 contains 17 residues. The CDR3 DNA is TGTGCCAGCAGCACGGGACAGGGACCTTCTGGGGCCAACGTCCTGACTTTC. Translated, it gives CASSTGQGPSGANVLTF.

This clone has just a few counts. The genes are TRBV5-1 and TRBJ1-1; no firm D call. Per germline, CDR1 SGHRS and CDR2 YFSETQ. The CDR3 has 15 residues. The ends were cut back, 4 bases at V and 5 bases at J, with 18 bases in the middle. The CDR3 reads CASSPGSPGGTEAFF. DNA of the CDR3: TGCGCCAGCAGCCCGGGATCTCCGGGAGGGACTGAAGCTTTCTTT.

The CDR3 DNA follows: TGCGCCAGCAGCCAAGAGGGAGGGGAAGGCTCAGCTAATGAAAAACTGTTTTTT. Encoded protein: CASSQEGGEGSANEKLFF. The chain employs TRBV4-1 and TRBJ1-4; maybe TRBD1 (5 bases). The CDR3 consists of 18 residues. CDR1 and CDR2 from the germline V gene are MGHRA and YSYEKL. Trimming removed 0 bases from V and 3 bases from J, with 17 bases in between.

Turning to this clone: The same CDR3 also results from other DNA sequences found in this sample. The rearrangement links TRBV18 to TRBJ1-1; D remains unclear. V dropped 2 bases and J dropped 1 base, with 5 bases sitting between them. The germline CDR1 and CDR2 sequences are KGHSH and LQKENI. CDR3 length: 13 residues. The CDR3, as DNA: TGTGCCAGCTCACCAGGGCAGAACACTGAAGCTTTCTTT. Protein sequence: CASSPGQNTEAFF.

This clone was counted a single time. In the same sample, other DNA sequences code for this CDR3. The chain combines TRBV5-1 with TRBJ2-7; TRBD1 might be the D (6 bases). Germline assignment: CDR1 SGHRS and CDR2 YFSETQ. Trimming took off 0 bases at V and 0 bases at J, with 7 bases between the two ends. This CDR3 has 14 residues. CDR3 bases: TGCGCCAGCAGCTTGGTAGGGGGCTCCTACGAGCAGTACTTC. Residues: CASSLVGGSYEQYF. Combining the CDR3 with reference TRBV5-1 and TRBJ2-7 gives the whole variable domain KAGVTQTPRYLIKTRGQQVTLSCSPISGHRSVSWYQQTPGQGLQFLFEYFSETQRNKGNFPGRFSGRQFSNSRSEMNVSTLELGDSALYLCASSLVGGSYEQYFGPGTRLTVT.

The chain carries TRBV7-9 and TRBJ1-4; tentatively, D is TRBD1 (6 bases). The germline V gene encodes CDR1 SEHNR and CDR2 FQNEAQ (reference sequence). This CDR3 is 17 amino acids long. The V and J ends lost 1 base and 8 bases respectively, with 20 bases between them. CDR3 nucleotides: TGTGCCAGCAGCTTAGTAGTGAGGACAGCTAAAGGGGAAAAACTGTTTTTT. It specifies CASSLVVRTAKGEKLFF.

The genes are TRBV19 and TRBJ2-3; D possibly corresponds to TRBD1 (7 bases). Germline CDR1 and CDR2: LNHDA and SQIVND (reference sequence). The CDR3 loop spans 14 amino acids. Trimming removed 5 bases from V and 3 bases from J, with 12 bases in between. CDR3 region: CASSDAGGTDTQYF. CDR3 bases: TGTGCCAGTAGTGATGCAGGGGGGACAGATACGCAGTATTTT.

The rearrangement joins TRBV28 to TRBJ1-6; TRBD1 agrees at 7 bases. Trimming removed 6 bases from V and 7 bases from J; junction bases left unmatched: 9. There are 15 residues in the CDR3. Germline V gives CDR1 MDHEN, CDR2 SYDVKM. The CDR3 bases are TGTGCCAGCAGGGACCAGGGACAGAGAAATTCACCCCTCCACTTT. This gives the protein CASRDQGQRNSPLHF.

About this clone: This sample also contains other DNA sequences that code for the same CDR3. The rearrangement uses TRBV18 and TRBJ1-1; D gene unclear. Trimming took off 3 bases at V and 4 bases at J, with 9 bases between the two ends. Per the germline V gene, CDR1 is KGHSH and CDR2 is LQKENI. This CDR3 has 13 residues. The CDR3 region is CASSPVEGTEAFF. CDR3 DNA: TGTGCCAGCTCACCCGTGGAGGGCACTGAAGCTTTCTTT.

The chain uses TRBV29-1 and TRBJ2-3; D unresolved. This CDR3 region has 16 residues. Germline loops: CDR1 SQVTM, CDR2 ANQGSEA. Trimming stripped 0 bases from V and 0 bases from J, with 13 bases between. The CDR3 DNA reads as TGCAGCGTTGAAGATGGTAGGAGAGGAAGCACAGATACGCAGTATTTT. Translated: CSVEDGRRGSTDTQYF.

As concerns this clone: The junction shows a germline mismatch at one end, possibly a read error. The chain uses TRBV7-7 and TRBJ2-5, with TRBD1 matching 7 bases. Germline CDR1 SSHAT, CDR2 FNYEAQ (reference sequence). This CDR3 comprises 14 residues. DNA of the CDR3: TGTGCTAGCAGCGCGACAGGGTTCCAAGAGACCCAGTACTTC. Its translation is CASSATGFQETQYF.

V is TRBV4-1 and J is TRBJ1-1, with a possible D match to TRBD1 (5 bases). The germline V gene encodes CDR1 MGHRA and CDR2 YSYEKL. The CDR3 runs 15 residues. The V gene lost 0 bases and the J gene lost 5 bases, with 13 bases spanning the gap. The CDR3 DNA reads as TGCGCCAGCAGCCAAGATCCAGGGTGGAGTACTGAAGCTTTCTTT. This translates into CASSQDPGWSTEAFF.

V is TRBV28 and J is TRBJ2-1, with TRBD2 identical over 8 bases. Germline trimming cut 8 bases from V and 3 bases from J; bases unmatched to any gene: 9. The CDR3 sequence is 15 residues long. Per the germline V gene, CDR1 is MDHEN and CDR2 is SYDVKM. CDR3 residues: CASLGRGGFYNEQFF. In DNA form, the CDR3 reads TGTGCCAGCTTAGGTCGGGGGGGGTTCTACAATGAGCAGTTCTTC.

The chain employs TRBV4-2 and TRBJ2-1; 11 bases map to TRBD2. The V and J ends lost 1 base and 5 bases, in that order; junction bases with no gene match: 10. The CDR3 consists of 18 residues. From germline, CDR1 is LGHNA and CDR2 YNFKEQ. CDR3 amino acids: CASSQGALAGGPDNEQFF. In nucleotides, the CDR3 is TGTGCCAGCAGCCAAGGGGCCTTAGCGGGAGGGCCTGACAATGAGCAGTTCTTC.

The chain links TRBV28 to TRBJ2-3; a possible D gene is TRBD2 (5 bases). The V gene's germline CDR1 is MDHEN and CDR2 SYDVKM. This CDR3 region has 16 residues. The ends were cut back, 4 bases at V and 2 bases at J, with 16 bases in the middle. Written as DNA, the CDR3 is TGTGCCAGCAGTTCCACCCCTAGCAGAGCCACAGATACGCAGTATTTT. Its protein is CASSSTPSRATDTQYF.

This chain connects TRBV7-8 to TRBJ1-5; no definite D call. Germline CDR1 and CDR2: SGHVS and FQNEAQ. Trimming shortened V by 2 bases and J by 1 base, and 12 bases separated the two germline ends. The CDR3 loop spans 16 amino acids. CDR3 region: CASSLHAGKSNQPQHF. The CDR3 DNA follows: TGTGCCAGCAGCTTACACGCGGGGAAGAGCAATCAGCCCCAGCATTTT.